This passage covers 25 T cell receptor beta chains from one sample sequenced in a study of radiotherapy plus CTLA-4 blockade in lung cancer. Sequenced by immunoSEQ multiplex PCR; TCRdb stores in-frame clones only, minus some. The repertoire holds some 90,000 clones, with approximately 84% as singletons. Specimen: peripheral blood, collected from a patient treated with radiotherapy plus ipilimumab. The receptors shown here come from a human donor with non-small cell lung cancer who had a partial response to radiotherapy plus ipilimumab.

The chain combines TRBV28 with TRBJ1-1; D may be TRBD1 (6 bases). Trimming took off 4 bases at V and 6 bases at J, with 12 bases between the two ends. This CDR3 has 13 amino acids. Germline CDR1 reads MDHEN; CDR2 reads SYDVKM. This CDR3 is CASSSQGVAEAFF. The DNA of the CDR3 is TGTGCCAGCAGTTCACAGGGTGTTGCTGAAGCTTTCTTT.

This rearrangement joins TRBV7-3 to TRBJ2-3, with D unclear. Deletions cut 1 base from V and 4 bases from J, with 9 bases between. The germline CDR1 and CDR2 sequences are SGHTA and FQGTGA. The CDR3 length is 14 residues. CDR3 sequence: CASSLNVVADTQYF. The CDR3, as DNA: TGTGCCAGCAGCTTAAATGTCGTTGCAGATACGCAGTATTTT.

The chain combines TRBV9 with TRBJ2-3, with D maybe TRBD2 (6 bases). The ends were cut back, 3 bases at V and 2 bases at J, with 10 bases in the middle. Per the germline V gene, CDR1 is SGDLS and CDR2 is YYNGEE. This CDR3 region has 14 residues. The CDR3 nucleotides read TGTGCCAGCAGCGCGGCGGGAAACACAGATACGCAGTATTTT. Its translation: CASSAAGNTDTQYF.

V and J are TRBV28 and TRBJ2-7; 11 bases map to TRBD2. Looked up from germline, CDR1 is MDHEN and CDR2 is SYDVKM. V was clipped by 6 bases and J by 0 bases; unmatched bases: 1. This CDR3 is built from 14 residues. CDR3 nucleotides: TGTGCCAGCAGGGGACTAGCGGACTCCTACGAGCAGTACGTC. It yields the protein CASRGLADSYEQYV.

V and J are TRBV28 and TRBJ1-4, with 10 bases that match TRBD1. The V and J ends lost 4 bases and 8 bases, in that order; junction bases with no gene match: 4. The CDR3 loop spans 14 amino acids. Germline CDR1 MDHEN, CDR2 SYDVKM. The CDR3 sequence: CASSSGQGYEKLFF. The CDR3 coding sequence is TGTGCCAGCAGTTCGGGACAGGGGTACGAAAAACTGTTTTTT.

The CDR3 DNA reads as TGTGCCAGCAGTATTGACAGGACCCCATACAATGAGCAGTTCTTC. Its translation: CASSIDRTPYNEQFF. The J gene is TRBJ2-1, the V gene TRBV2, with D possibly being TRBD1 (6 bases). The CDR3 has 15 residues. V was pared by 5 bases and J by 4 bases, with 15 bases between. Per germline, CDR1 SNHLY and CDR2 FYNNEI.

This clone was picked up a small number of times. The chain carries TRBV10-3 and TRBJ1-3; D is perhaps TRBD1 (6 bases). CDR1 ENHRY and CDR2 SYGVKD come from the germline V gene. This CDR3 spans 15 amino acids. V was clipped by 6 bases and J by 2 bases, with 14 bases between them. The DNA for the CDR3 is TGTGCCATCAGACAACAGGGTTCTCCTGGAAACACCATATATTTT. Residues: CAIRQQGSPGNTIYF.

The chain has TRBV5-4 and TRBJ2-3; tentatively, D is TRBD2 (5 bases). Trimming shortened V by 4 bases and J by 0 bases, and 12 bases separated the two germline ends. Germline-derived CDR1 and CDR2 are SGHNT and YYREEE (reference sequence). The CDR3 is 15 amino acids. CDR3 loop: CASSQEAVSTDTQYF. The CDR3 DNA reads TGTGCCAGCAGCCAGGAGGCGGTTAGCACAGATACGCAGTATTTT. Using reference TRBV5-4 and TRBJ2-3 for the parts outside the CDR3, the full variable domain is ETGVTQSPTHLIKTRGQQVTLRCSSQSGHNTVSWYQQALGQGPQFIFQYYREEENGRGNFPPRFSGLQFPNYSSELNVNALELDDSALYLCASSQEAVSTDTQYFGPGTRLTVL.

This clone was seen a few times. This CDR3 is also generated by other DNA sequences in the sample. DNA of the CDR3: TGTGCCAGCAGCCCGGGTAGAAGCTCCTACAATGAGCAGTTCTTC. Translating it yields CASSPGRSSYNEQFF. The genes are TRBV7-9 and TRBJ2-1; no firm D call. Germline CDR1 SEHNR, CDR2 FQNEAQ (reference sequence). CDR3 length: 15 residues. V was cut by 5 bases and J by 0 bases, with 11 bases left in between.

Here the CDR3 reads CASSSGQNSKAFF. DNA of the CDR3: TGTGCCAGCAGCTCGGGACAGAATTCTAAAGCTTTCTTT. The chain employs TRBV11-3 and TRBJ1-1, with 7 bases lining up with TRBD1. The V gene end was trimmed by 4 bases and the J gene end by 9 bases; junction bases not matched to a gene: 8. Germline V gene lookup returns CDR1 SGHNT and CDR2 YENEEA. This CDR3 spans 13 amino acids. The whole variable domain, filled in from reference TRBV11-3 and TRBJ1-1, reads EAGVVQSPRYKIIEKKQPVAFWCNPISGHNTLYWYLQNLGQGPELLIRYENEEAVDDSQLPKDRFSAERLKGVDSTLKIQPAELGDSAVYLCASSSGQNSKAFFGQGTRLTVV.

This clone came up a few times. This rearrangement joins TRBV6-4 to TRBJ2-7, with 9 bases fitting TRBD1. The length of the CDR3 is 14 residues. The V segment lost 6 bases and the J segment 3 bases; nucleotides outside the gene matches: 6. Germline CDR1 MRHNA, CDR2 SNTAGT. The DNA for the CDR3 is TGTGCCAGCAGCTATGACAGGGGGAACTACGAGCAGTACTTC. It is translated as CASSYDRGNYEQYF.

The V call is TRBV15, the J call TRBJ2-1; a weak D match, TRBD1 (5 bases). Germline CDR1 and CDR2: LNHNV and YYDKDF (reference sequence). This CDR3 contains 13 residues. The V end lost 3 bases, the J end lost 8 bases, and 11 bases lay between the germline ends. CDR3 nucleotide sequence: TGTGCCACCAGCAGTGACAGTTACTATGAGCAGTTCTTC. Translating it yields CATSSDSYYEQFF.

This clone was observed a single time. CDR3 region: CASSTDSYYYGYTF. The DNA for the CDR3 is TGTGCCAGCAGTACTGACAGCTACTACTATGGCTACACCTTC. V gene TRBV2 combines with J gene TRBJ1-2; D might be TRBD1 (5 bases). This CDR3 is built from 14 residues. Germline lookup yields CDR1 SNHLY and CDR2 FYNNEI. V lost 5 bases to trimming and J lost 3 bases, with 13 bases between them.

V usage is TRBV10-3 and J usage is TRBJ1-2, with TRBD1 as a possible D gene (6 bases). In germline, CDR1 is ENHRY, CDR2 SYGVKD. V gave up 4 bases and J gave up 2 bases, with 14 bases separating them. The length of the CDR3 is 15 residues. CDR3 DNA: TGTGCCATCAGTGGTCTGCAGGACAGAAACTATGGCTACACCTTC. It yields the protein CAISGLQDRNYGYTF.

The rearrangement uses TRBV7-8 and TRBJ2-2, with unresolved D. The V end lost 1 base, the J end lost 1 base, and 7 bases lay between the germline ends. The CDR3 contains 15 residues. Germline V lookup: CDR1 SGHVS, CDR2 FQNEAQ. The CDR3 coding sequence is TGTGCCAGCAGCTTAGGATCCGGGAACACCGGGGAGCTGTTTTTT. The encoded protein is CASSLGSGNTGELFF.

The chain has TRBV10-3 and TRBJ2-1; D is ambiguous. CDR1 is ENHRY, CDR2 SYGVKD, per germline. The CDR3 has 16 residues. The germline V and J ends were trimmed by 0 bases and 0 bases, with 9 bases remaining between them. The CDR3 loop is CAISESEWSSYNEQFF. CDR3 DNA: TGTGCCATCAGTGAGTCGGAGTGGAGCTCCTACAATGAGCAGTTCTTC.

This clone was found a few times. The chain joins TRBV7-9 to TRBJ1-4, with a tentative D call TRBD1 (5 bases). With 1 base removed from V and 5 bases from J, the gap between germline ends came to 11 bases. The CDR3 runs 15 residues. Germline V gene data show CDR1 as SEHNR and CDR2 as FQNEAQ (reference sequence). Here the CDR3 DNA reads TGTGCCAGCAGCTTAGGTATGACAGACAATGAAAAACTGTTTTTT. Its translation is CASSLGMTDNEKLFF.

V usage is TRBV28 and J usage is TRBJ2-4, with D tentatively TRBD2 (5 bases). The germline V gene encodes CDR1 MDHEN and CDR2 SYDVKM. There are 15 residues in the CDR3. V lost 5 bases, J lost 4 bases, and 15 bases lay in between. The CDR3 DNA follows: TGTGCCAGCAGTAGGTTTCGGGATTTTAAAAACATTCAGTACTTC. This encodes CASSRFRDFKNIQYF.

The rearrangement links TRBV5-1 to TRBJ2-5; D is unclear. The CDR3 extends over 14 amino acids. The V and J ends lost 0 bases and 1 base respectively, with 7 bases between them. Germline assignment: CDR1 SGHRS and CDR2 YFSETQ. CDR3 in amino acids: CASSLGTGQETQYF. In DNA form, the CDR3 reads TGCGCCAGCAGCTTGGGAACCGGCCAAGAGACCCAGTACTTC.

The CDR3 sequence is CASSSRQGARSRATNEKLFF. CDR3 DNA sequence: TGTGCCAGCAGTAGCAGACAGGGGGCGAGATCCCGTGCAACTAATGAAAAACTGTTTTTT. The rearrangement links TRBV27 to TRBJ1-4; 10 bases line up with TRBD1. V gave up 5 bases and J gave up 0 bases; unmatched junction bases: 15. Germline loops: CDR1 MNHEY, CDR2 SMNVEV (reference sequence). The CDR3 runs to 20 residues. Full variable domain (remainder filled in from reference TRBV27 and TRBJ1-4): EAQVTQNPRYLITVTGKKLTVTCSQNMNHEYMSWYRQDPGLGLRQIYYSMNVEVTDKGDVPEGYKVSRKEKRNFPLILESPSPNQTSLYFCASSSRQGARSRATNEKLFFGSGTQLSVL.

The V gene is TRBV10-3, the J gene TRBJ1-5, with unresolved D. CDR3 length: 13 amino acids. V lost 6 bases to trimming and J lost 10 bases, with 16 bases between them. Germline lookup yields CDR1 ENHRY and CDR2 SYGVKD. CDR3 region: CAIRDTTGNPQHF. CDR3 coding DNA: TGTGCCATCAGAGATACCACGGGGAATCCCCAGCATTTT.

The chain combines TRBV5-1 with TRBJ2-3; perhaps TRBD1 as D (6 bases). The ends were cut back, 0 bases at V and 2 bases at J, with 7 bases in the middle. The CDR3 is 14 residues long. Germline V gene lookup returns CDR1 SGHRS and CDR2 YFSETQ. CDR3 bases: TGCGCCAGCAGCTTGGGGACAGCCACAGATACGCAGTATTTT. Translation: CASSLGTATDTQYF. Complete variable domain (other parts from reference TRBV5-1 and TRBJ2-3): KAGVTQTPRYLIKTRGQQVTLSCSPISGHRSVSWYQQTPGQGLQFLFEYFSETQRNKGNFPGRFSGRQFSNSRSEMNVSTLELGDSALYLCASSLGTATDTQYFGPGTRLTVL.

The chain has TRBV29-1 and TRBJ2-2, with TRBD1 matching over 7 bases. Germline V lookup: CDR1 SQVTM, CDR2 ANQGSEA. This CDR3 has 15 amino acids. V lost 6 bases to trimming and J lost 0 bases; unmatched junction nucleotides: 7. This chain's CDR3 is CSVATGTANTGELFF. CDR3 coding DNA: TGCAGCGTCGCCACCGGGACAGCGAACACCGGGGAGCTGTTTTTT.

The CDR3 is CSVEPTGTEAFF. The CDR3 bases are TGCAGCGTAGAACCGACGGGGACTGAAGCTTTCTTT. V is TRBV29-1 and J is TRBJ1-1; D unresolved. The CDR3 length is 12 residues. Looked up from germline, CDR1 is SQVTM and CDR2 is ANQGSEA. Between the trimmed V and J ends, which lost 6 bases and 5 bases, there was a span of 13 bases. Supplemented by reference TRBV29-1 and TRBJ1-1, the full variable domain reads SAVISQKPSRDICQRGTSLTIQCQVDSQVTMMFWYRQQPGQSLTLIATANQGSEATYESGFVIDKFPISRPNLTFSTLTVSNMSPEDSSIYLCSVEPTGTEAFFGQGTRLTVV.

The genes are TRBV19 and TRBJ2-2, with 8 bases fitting TRBD2. Germline loops: CDR1 LNHDA, CDR2 SQIVND (reference sequence). The V gene end was trimmed by 4 bases and the J gene end by 0 bases; junction bases not matched to a gene: 1. CDR3 length: 15 residues. The CDR3, as DNA: TGTGCCAGTAGTACGACTAGCGCGAACACCGGGGAGCTGTTTTTT. Protein sequence: CASSTTSANTGELFF. Variable domain in full (rest from reference TRBV19 and TRBJ2-2): DGGITQSPKYLFRKEGQNVTLSCEQNLNHDAMYWYRQDPGQGLRLIYYSQIVNDFQKGDIAEGYSVSREKKESFPLTVTSAQKNPTAFYLCASSTTSANTGELFFGEGSRLTVL.